Reported below is one T cell receptor beta chain. The sample originates from a study of shared clonotypes between healthy human individuals. The CDR3 consists of 13 residues. CDR1 and CDR2 (germline): KGHSH, LQKENI. Every donor was a Caucasian adult from Nashville, Tennessee. Original methodology: Filtering was not the same, since immunoSEQ gave junction-only sequences without quality scores. Repertoires were generated with immunoSEQ multiplex PCR, while TCRdb's copy carries only in-frame clones and drops some. D and trimming come from the DNA, and the V and J calls and clone size come from that table. This sample has fewer than 3 million clones, with roughly 90% found just once.

The chain couples TRBV18 to TRBJ2-5, with D maybe TRBD1 (6 bases). The last part of the DNA fits TRBJ2-7 better; the J call may be wrong. The TCR sequence derives from a man between 18 and 29 years old in good health. Some clones in this sample may be carry-over from other donors' samples. The sequenced sample was naive CD4+ T cells from PBMCs. Subset specified: CD45RA+ positively selected. The CDR3 DNA follows: TGTGCCAGCTCACCCCCAGGGGTGGACGAGCAGTACTTC. Translating gives CASSPPGVDEQYF.